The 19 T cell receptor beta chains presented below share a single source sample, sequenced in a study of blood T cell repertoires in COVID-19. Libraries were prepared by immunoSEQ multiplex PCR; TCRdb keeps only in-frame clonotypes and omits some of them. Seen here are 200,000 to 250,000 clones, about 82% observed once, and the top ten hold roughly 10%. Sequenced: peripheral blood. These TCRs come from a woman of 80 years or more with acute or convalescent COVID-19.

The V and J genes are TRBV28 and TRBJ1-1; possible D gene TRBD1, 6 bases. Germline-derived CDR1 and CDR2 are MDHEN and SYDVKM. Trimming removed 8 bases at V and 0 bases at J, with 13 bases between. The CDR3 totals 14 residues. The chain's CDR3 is CASEHQGMNTEAFF. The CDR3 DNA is TGTGCCAGCGAACACCAGGGGATGAACACTGAAGCTTTCTTT.

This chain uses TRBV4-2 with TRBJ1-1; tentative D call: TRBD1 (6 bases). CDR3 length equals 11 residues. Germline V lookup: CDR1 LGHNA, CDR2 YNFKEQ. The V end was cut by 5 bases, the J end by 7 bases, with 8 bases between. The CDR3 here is CASSGQLEAFF. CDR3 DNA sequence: TGTGCCAGCAGCGGACAGCTTGAAGCTTTCTTT.

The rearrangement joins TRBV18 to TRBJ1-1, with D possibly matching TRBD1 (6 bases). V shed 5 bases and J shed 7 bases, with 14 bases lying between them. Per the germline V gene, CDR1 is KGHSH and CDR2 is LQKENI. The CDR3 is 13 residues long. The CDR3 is CASSAQGPGEAFF. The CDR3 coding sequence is TGTGCCAGCTCAGCCCAGGGGCCGGGTGAAGCTTTCTTT.

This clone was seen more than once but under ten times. CDR3 DNA sequence: TGTGCCAGCAGCTCCCGGACTAGCGGGGGTTATACGCAGTATTTT. The encoded protein is CASSSRTSGGYTQYF. The J gene is TRBJ2-3, the V gene TRBV11-2, with TRBD2 matching 13 bases. V lost 4 bases to trimming and J lost 7 bases; unmatched junction nucleotides: 5. The germline V gene has CDR1 SGHAT and CDR2 FQNNGV. The CDR3 runs to 15 residues.

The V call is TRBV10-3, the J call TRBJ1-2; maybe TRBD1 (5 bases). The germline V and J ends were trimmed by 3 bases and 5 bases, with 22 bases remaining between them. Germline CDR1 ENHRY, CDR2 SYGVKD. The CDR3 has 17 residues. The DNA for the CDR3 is TGTGCCATCAGTGAATATAGGGGCAGGGAAGTTTGGTATGGCTACACCTTC. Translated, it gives CAISEYRGREVWYGYTF.

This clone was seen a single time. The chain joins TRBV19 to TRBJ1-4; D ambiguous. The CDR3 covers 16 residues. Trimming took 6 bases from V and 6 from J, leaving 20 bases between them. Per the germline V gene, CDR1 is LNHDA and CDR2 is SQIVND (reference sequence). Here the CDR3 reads CASRDSAGARDEKLFF. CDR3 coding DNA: TGTGCCAGTAGGGATTCGGCGGGCGCAAGGGATGAAAAACTGTTTTTT.

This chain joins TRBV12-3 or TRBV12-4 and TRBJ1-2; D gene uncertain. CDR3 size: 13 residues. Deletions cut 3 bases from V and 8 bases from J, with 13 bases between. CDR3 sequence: CASSFDGRTGYTF. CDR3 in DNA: TGTGCCAGCAGTTTCGACGGGAGAACCGGCTACACCTTC.

The CDR3 nucleotides read TGCGCCAGCAGGTTAGTGTTACAGGGGAACACTGAAGCTTTCTTT. Its translation is CASRLVLQGNTEAFF. The chain recombines TRBV5-1 with TRBJ1-1; D might be TRBD1 (6 bases). Germline V gene lookup returns CDR1 SGHRS and CDR2 YFSETQ. This CDR3 contains 15 residues. The V gene lost 5 bases and the J gene lost 1 base, with 15 bases spanning the gap. Supplemented by reference TRBV5-1 and TRBJ1-1, the full variable domain reads KAGVTQTPRYLIKTRGQQVTLSCSPISGHRSVSWYQQTPGQGLQFLFEYFSETQRNKGNFPGRFSGRQFSNSRSEMNVSTLELGDSALYLCASRLVLQGNTEAFFGQGTRLTVV.

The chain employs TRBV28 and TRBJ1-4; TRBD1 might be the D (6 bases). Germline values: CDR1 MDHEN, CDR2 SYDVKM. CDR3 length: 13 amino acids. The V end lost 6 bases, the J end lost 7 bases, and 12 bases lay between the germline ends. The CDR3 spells CASRTGWGEKLFF. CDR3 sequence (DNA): TGTGCCAGCAGAACAGGGTGGGGTGAAAAACTGTTTTTT.

Here the CDR3 DNA reads TGTGCCAGCAGCGCCGGGGGGGAGATCTACGAGCAGTACTTC. Protein: CASSAGGEIYEQYF. The V gene is TRBV28, the J gene TRBJ2-7; 8 bases are shared with TRBD2. Per germline, CDR1 MDHEN and CDR2 SYDVKM. The CDR3 consists of 14 residues. V lost 6 bases to trimming and J lost 3 bases; unmatched junction nucleotides: 7. Combining the CDR3 with reference TRBV28 and TRBJ2-7 gives the whole variable domain DVKVTQSSRYLVKRTGEKVFLECVQDMDHENMFWYRQDPGLGLRLIYFSYDVKMKEKGDIPEGYSVSREKKERFSLILESASTNQTSMYLCASSAGGEIYEQYFGPGTRLTVT.

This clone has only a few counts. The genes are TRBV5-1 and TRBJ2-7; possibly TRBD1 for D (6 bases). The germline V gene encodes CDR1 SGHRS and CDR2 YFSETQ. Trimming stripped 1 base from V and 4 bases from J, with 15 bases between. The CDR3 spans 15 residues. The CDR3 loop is CASSLLWGPQYEQYF. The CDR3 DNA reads TGCGCCAGCAGCTTGTTGTGGGGGCCTCAGTACGAGCAGTACTTC.

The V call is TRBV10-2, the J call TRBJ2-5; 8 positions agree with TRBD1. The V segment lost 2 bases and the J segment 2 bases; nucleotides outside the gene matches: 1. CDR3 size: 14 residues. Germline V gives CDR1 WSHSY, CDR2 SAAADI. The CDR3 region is CASSENRGQETQYF. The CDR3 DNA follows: TGCGCCAGCAGTGAGAACAGGGGGCAAGAGACCCAGTACTTC.

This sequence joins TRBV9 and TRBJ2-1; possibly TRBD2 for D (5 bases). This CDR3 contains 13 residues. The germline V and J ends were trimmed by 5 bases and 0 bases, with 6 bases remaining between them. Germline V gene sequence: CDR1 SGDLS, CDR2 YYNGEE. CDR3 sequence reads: CASSGSSYNEQFF. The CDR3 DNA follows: TGTGCCAGCAGTGGGAGCTCCTACAATGAGCAGTTCTTC.

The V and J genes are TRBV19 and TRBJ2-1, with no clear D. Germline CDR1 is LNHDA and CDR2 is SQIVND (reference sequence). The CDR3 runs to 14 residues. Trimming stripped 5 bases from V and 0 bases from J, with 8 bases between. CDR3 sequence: CASSGLGSYNEQFF. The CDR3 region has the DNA TGTGCCAGTAGTGGGCTGGGCTCCTACAATGAGCAGTTCTTC. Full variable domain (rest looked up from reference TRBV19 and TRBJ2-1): DGGITQSPKYLFRKEGQNVTLSCEQNLNHDAMYWYRQDPGQGLRLIYYSQIVNDFQKGDIAEGYSVSREKKESFPLTVTSAQKNPTAFYLCASSGLGSYNEQFFGPGTRLTVL.

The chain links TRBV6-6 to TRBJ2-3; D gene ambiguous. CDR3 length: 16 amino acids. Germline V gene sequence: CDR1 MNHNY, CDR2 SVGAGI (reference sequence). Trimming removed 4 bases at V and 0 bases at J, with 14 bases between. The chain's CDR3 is CASSSYNPSSTDTQYF. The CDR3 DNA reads TGTGCCAGCAGTTCGTACAATCCATCTAGCACAGATACGCAGTATTTT.

The CDR3 loop is CSVDVGTGYEQYF. For the CDR3, the DNA is TGCAGCGTTGATGTAGGGACAGGTTACGAGCAGTACTTC. V and J are TRBV29-1 and TRBJ2-7; 8 positions agree with TRBD1. Germline CDR1 is SQVTM and CDR2 is ANQGSEA. The trim removed 3 bases at V and 4 bases at J, leaving 5 bases unmatched. The CDR3 has 13 residues.

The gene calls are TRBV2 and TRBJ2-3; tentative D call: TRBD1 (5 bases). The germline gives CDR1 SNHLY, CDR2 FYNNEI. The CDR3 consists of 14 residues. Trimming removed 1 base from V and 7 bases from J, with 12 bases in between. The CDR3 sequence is CASSEDRGHHTQYF. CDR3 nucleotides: TGTGCCAGCAGTGAAGATCGTGGACACCATACGCAGTATTTT.

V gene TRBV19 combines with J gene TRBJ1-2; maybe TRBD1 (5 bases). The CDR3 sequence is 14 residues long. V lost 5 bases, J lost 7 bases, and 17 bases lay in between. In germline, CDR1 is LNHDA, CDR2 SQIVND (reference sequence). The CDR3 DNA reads TGTGCCAGTAGTCCCACGGGGGAGGAGAGTGGCTACACCTTC. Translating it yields CASSPTGEESGYTF.

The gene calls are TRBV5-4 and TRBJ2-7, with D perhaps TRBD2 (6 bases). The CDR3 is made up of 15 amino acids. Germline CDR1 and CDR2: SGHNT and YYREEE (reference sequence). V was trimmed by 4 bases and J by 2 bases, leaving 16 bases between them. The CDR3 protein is CASSGGTGVAYEQYF. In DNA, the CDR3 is TGTGCCAGCAGCGGAGGGACGGGGGTGGCCTACGAGCAGTACTTC.